Sequencing of this T cell receptor (beta chain) was carried out in a study of blood T cell repertoires in COVID-19. At the level of the study: Acute-phase and convalescent COVID-19 samples originated in the United States, Italy and Spain. Nucleic acid was either cDNA or gDNA, and it came from T cells, B-cell-depleted T cells, or PBMCs.

The CDR3 covers 13 residues. CDR1 is SGHTS, CDR2 YDEGEE, per germline. Between the trimmed V and J ends, which lost 4 bases and 2 bases, there was a span of 8 bases. As processed by the authors: Amplification of reference gene primers provided the estimated nucleated cell counts. Some clones are missing from TCRdb's copy, which holds only in-frame ones; the method was immunoSEQ multiplex PCR. V and J calls and clone size are those listed in that table; D and trimming were worked out from the DNA. This table has 150,000 to 200,000 clones, more than 85% appearing once. This chain uses TRBV5-8 with TRBJ2-3; possible D gene TRBD2, 5 bases. The sequenced sample was peripheral blood. The clonotype was recovered from a man younger than 30 with acute or convalescent COVID-19. The CDR3 sequence: CASSGRDTDTQYF. The CDR3 region has the DNA TGTGCCAGCAGCGGACGGGACACAGATACGCAGTATTTT.